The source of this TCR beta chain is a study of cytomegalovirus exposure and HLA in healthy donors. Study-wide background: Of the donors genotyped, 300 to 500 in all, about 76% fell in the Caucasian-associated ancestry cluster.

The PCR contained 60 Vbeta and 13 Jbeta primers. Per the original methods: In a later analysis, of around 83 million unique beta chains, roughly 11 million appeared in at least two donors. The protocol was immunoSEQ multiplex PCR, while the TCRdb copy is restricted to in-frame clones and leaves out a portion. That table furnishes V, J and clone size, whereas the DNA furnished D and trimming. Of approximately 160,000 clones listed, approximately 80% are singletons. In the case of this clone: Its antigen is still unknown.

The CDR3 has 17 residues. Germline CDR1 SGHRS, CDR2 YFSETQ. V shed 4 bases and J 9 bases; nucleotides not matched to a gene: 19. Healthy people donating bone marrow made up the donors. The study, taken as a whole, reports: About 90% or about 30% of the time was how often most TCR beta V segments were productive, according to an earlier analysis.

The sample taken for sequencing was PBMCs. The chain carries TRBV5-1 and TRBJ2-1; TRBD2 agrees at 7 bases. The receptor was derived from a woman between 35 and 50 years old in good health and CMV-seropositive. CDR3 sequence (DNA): TGCGCCAGCAGCCGCAAGGTCGCTGGACTAGTAGTGGGTGAGCAGTTCTTC. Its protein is CASSRKVAGLVVGEQFF.